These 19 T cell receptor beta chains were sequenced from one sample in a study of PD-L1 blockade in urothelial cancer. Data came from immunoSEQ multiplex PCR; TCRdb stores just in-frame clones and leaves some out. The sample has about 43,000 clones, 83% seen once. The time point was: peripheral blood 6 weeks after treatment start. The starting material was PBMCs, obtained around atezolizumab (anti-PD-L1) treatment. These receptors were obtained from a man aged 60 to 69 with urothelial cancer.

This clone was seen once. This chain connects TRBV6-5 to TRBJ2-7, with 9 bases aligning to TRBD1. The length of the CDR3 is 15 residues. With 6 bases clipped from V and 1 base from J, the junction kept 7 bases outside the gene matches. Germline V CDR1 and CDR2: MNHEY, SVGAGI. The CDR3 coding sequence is TGTGCCAGCAGAGACCGGGACAGGGAGTCCTACGAGCAGTACTTC. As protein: CASRDRDRESYEQYF.

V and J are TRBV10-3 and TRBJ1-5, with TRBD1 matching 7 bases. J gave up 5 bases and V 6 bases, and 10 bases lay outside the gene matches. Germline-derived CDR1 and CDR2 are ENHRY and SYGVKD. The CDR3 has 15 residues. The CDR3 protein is CAIRSSGTGDQPQHF. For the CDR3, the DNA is TGTGCCATCAGGTCCTCCGGCACAGGGGATCAGCCCCAGCATTTT.

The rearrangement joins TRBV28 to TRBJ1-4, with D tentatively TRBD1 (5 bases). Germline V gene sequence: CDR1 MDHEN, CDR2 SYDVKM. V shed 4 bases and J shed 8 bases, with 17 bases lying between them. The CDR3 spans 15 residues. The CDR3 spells CASSSGGEEKEKLFF. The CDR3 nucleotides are TGTGCCAGCAGTTCCGGGGGGGAGGAGAAGGAAAAACTGTTTTTT.

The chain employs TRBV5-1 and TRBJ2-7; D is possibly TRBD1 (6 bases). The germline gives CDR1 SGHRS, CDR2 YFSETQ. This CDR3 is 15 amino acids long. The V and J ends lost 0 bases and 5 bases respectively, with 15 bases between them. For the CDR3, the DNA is TGCGCCAGCAGCTTGGAGCGCAGGGGAGTGGACGAGCAGTACTTC. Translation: CASSLERRGVDEQYF.

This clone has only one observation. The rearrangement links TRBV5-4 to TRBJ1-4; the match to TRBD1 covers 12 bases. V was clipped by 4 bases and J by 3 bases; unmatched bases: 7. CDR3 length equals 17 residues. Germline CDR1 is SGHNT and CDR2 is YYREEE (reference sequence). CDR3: CASSLGGTGGSNEKLFF. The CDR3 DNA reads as TGTGCCAGCAGCCTTGGGGGGACAGGGGGCTCTAATGAAAAACTGTTTTTT.

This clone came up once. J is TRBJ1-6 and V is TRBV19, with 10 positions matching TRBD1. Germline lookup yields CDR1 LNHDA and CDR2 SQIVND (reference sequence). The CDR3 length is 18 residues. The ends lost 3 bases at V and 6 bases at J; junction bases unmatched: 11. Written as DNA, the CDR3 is TGTGCCAGTAGTATCTTTGTCGGGACAGGGGAGTTTAATTCACCCCTCCACTTT. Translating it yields CASSIFVGTGEFNSPLHF.

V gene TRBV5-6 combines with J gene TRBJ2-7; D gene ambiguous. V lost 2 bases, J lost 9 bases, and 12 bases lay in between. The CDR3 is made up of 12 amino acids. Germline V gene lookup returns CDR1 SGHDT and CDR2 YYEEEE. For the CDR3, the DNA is TGTGCCAGCAGCTTTGCATCTGGGCCGCAGTACTTC. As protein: CASSFASGPQYF.

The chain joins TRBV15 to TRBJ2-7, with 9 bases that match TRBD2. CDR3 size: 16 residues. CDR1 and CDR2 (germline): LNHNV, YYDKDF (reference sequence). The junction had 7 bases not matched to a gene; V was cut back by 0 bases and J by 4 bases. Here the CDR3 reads CATSRDRLAGTYEQYF. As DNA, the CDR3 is TGTGCCACCAGCAGAGATCGGCTAGCGGGGACTTACGAGCAGTACTTC. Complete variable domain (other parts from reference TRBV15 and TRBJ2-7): DAMVIQNPRYQVTQFGKPVTLSCSQTLNHNVMYWYQQKSSQAPKLLFHYYDKDFNNEADTPDNFQSRRPNTSFCFLDIRSPGLGDTAMYLCATSRDRLAGTYEQYFGPGTRLTVT.

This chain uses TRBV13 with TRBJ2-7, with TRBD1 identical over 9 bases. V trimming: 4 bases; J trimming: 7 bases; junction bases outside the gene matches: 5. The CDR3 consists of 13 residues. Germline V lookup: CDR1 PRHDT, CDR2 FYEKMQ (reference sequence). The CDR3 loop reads CASSYRGRWEQYF. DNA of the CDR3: TGTGCCAGCAGCTACAGGGGGCGCTGGGAGCAGTACTTC. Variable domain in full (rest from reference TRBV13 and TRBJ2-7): AAGVIQSPRHLIKEKRETATLKCYPIPRHDTVYWYQQGPGQDPQFLISFYEKMQSDKGSIPDRFSAQQFSDYHSELNMSSLELGDSALYFCASSYRGRWEQYFGPGTRLTVT.

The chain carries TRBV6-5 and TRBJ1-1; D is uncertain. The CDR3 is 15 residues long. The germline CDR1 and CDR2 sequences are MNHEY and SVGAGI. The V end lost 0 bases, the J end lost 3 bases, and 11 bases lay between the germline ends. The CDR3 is CASSYSRRSDTEAFF. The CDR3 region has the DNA TGTGCCAGCAGTTACTCCCGCAGGTCGGACACTGAAGCTTTCTTT.

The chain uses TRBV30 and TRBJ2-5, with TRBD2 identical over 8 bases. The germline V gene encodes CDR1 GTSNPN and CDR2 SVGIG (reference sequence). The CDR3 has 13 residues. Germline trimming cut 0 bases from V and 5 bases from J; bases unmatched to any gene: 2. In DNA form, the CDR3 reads TGTGCCTGGAGTGTGGGGACTAGGGAGACCCAGTACTTC. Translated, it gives CAWSVGTRETQYF.

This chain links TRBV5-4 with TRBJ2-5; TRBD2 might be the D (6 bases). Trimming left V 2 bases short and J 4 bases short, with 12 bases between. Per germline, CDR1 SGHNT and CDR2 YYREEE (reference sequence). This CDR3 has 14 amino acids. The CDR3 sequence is CASSFGRGGETQYF. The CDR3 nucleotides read TGTGCCAGCAGCTTTGGGCGGGGAGGAGAGACCCAGTACTTC.

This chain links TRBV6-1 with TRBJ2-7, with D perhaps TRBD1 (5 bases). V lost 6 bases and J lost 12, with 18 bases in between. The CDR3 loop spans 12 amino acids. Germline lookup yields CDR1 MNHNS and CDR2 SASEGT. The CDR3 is CASSKELGTGYF. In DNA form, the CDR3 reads TGTGCCAGCAGCAAAGAGCTCGGAACAGGGTACTTC.

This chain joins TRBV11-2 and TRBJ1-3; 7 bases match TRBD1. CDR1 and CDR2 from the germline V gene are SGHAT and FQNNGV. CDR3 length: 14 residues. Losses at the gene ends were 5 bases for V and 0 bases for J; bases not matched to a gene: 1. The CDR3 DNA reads TGTGCCAGCAGCAGGGACAGCTCTGGAAACACCATATATTTT. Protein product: CASSRDSSGNTIYF. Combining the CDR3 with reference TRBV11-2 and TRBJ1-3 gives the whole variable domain EAGVAQSPRYKIIEKRQSVAFWCNPISGHATLYWYQQILGQGPKLLIQFQNNGVVDDSQLPKDRFSAERLKGVDSTLKIQPAKLEDSAVYLCASSRDSSGNTIYFGEGSWLTVV.

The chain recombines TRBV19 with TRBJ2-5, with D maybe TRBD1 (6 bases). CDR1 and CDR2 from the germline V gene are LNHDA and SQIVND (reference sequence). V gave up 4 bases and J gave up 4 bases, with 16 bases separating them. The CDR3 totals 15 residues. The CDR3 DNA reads TGTGCCAGTAGTACCACCGACCGAGGGGGAGAGACCCAGTACTTC. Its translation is CASSTTDRGGETQYF.

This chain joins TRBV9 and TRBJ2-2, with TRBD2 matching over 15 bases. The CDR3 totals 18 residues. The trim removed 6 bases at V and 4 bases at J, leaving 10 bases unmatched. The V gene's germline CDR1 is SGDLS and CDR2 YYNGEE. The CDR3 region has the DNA TGTGCCAGCACCCGGACTAGCGGGGGGGCCTGGGGCACCGGGGAGCTGTTTTTT. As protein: CASTRTSGGAWGTGELFF.

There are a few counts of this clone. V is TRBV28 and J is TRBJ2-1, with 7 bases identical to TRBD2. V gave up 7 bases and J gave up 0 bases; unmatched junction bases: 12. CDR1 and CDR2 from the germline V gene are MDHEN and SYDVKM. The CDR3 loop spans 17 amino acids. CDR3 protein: CASTKRGLPSSYNEQFF. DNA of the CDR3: TGTGCCAGCACAAAGCGGGGATTACCCAGCTCCTACAATGAGCAGTTCTTC.

The CDR3 here is CASSTGTGGYTF. For the CDR3, the DNA is TGTGCCAGCAGCACGGGAACCGGGGGCTACACCTTC. V and J are TRBV28 and TRBJ1-2; no firm D call. V was pared by 6 bases and J by 8 bases, with 13 bases between. The germline gives CDR1 MDHEN, CDR2 SYDVKM. The CDR3 is 12 amino acids.

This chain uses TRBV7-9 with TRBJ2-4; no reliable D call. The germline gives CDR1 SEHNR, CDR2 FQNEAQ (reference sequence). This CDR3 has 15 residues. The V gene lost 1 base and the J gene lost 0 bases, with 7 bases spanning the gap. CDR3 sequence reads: CASSLDIVAKNIQYF. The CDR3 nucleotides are TGTGCCAGCAGCTTAGACATCGTAGCCAAAAACATTCAGTACTTC.